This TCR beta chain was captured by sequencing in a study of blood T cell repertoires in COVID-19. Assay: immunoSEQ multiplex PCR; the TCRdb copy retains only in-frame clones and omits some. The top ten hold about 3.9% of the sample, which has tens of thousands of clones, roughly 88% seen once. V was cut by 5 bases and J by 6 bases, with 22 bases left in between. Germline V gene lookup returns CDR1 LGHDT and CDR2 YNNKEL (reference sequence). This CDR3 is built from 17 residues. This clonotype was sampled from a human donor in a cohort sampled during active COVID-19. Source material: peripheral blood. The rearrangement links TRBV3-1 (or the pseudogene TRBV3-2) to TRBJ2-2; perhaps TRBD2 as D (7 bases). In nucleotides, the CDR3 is TGTGCCAGCAGCGGCCCACTAGGGGGGGGGCACCCCGGGGAGCTGTTTTTT. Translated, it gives CASSGPLGGGHPGELFF.